These 8 T cell receptor beta chains originate from one sample sequenced in a study of CXCR3-negative and CXCR3-positive naive CD8 T cells. It was by 5' RACE with UMI labels that the TRB cDNA libraries were prepared. After re-calling the 5' RACE reads, TCRdb lists one entry per CDR3 protein, DNA absent. The sample table includes 6,500 to 7,000 distinct CDR3 sequences. Study-wide results and limits: Naive cells with CXCR3 showed TRB CDR3s that were more hydrophobic than those in CXCR3-negative naive cells.

These TCRs' antigens remain unknown. The sequenced sample was naive CXCR3+ CD8+ T cells from blood. This sample's subset: CD45RO-CCR7+CD27+CD95- naive CD8+ T cells expressing CXCR3 (TNR3+). All receptors derive from a human donor in good health. Some clones in this sample may be carry-over from other donors' samples.

Frequency places this clonotype as medium-sized (0.01 to 0.1%). V is TRBV7-3 and J is TRBJ2-2; TCRdb indicates TRBD2, and absent DNA this call remains unverified. The CDR3 runs 17 residues. Germline CDR1 SGHTA, CDR2 FQGTGA. Here the CDR3 reads CASSRKLAGVGTGELFF.

Considering frequency, this clonotype is medium-sized. The rearrangement joins TRBV20-1 to TRBJ2-1; the D call of TRBD2 rests on TCRdb alone, since no DNA is present to check it. This CDR3 has 15 amino acids. Germline V gene lookup returns CDR1 DFQATT and CDR2 SNEGSKA (reference sequence). The CDR3 reads CSARDGTSGSHEQFF.

The chain has TRBV6-2 or TRBV6-3 and TRBJ2-7; TCRdb picks TRBD2, but there is no DNA to check that call. CDR3 size: 16 residues. The germline V gene has CDR1 MNHEY and CDR2 SVGEGT. The CDR3 spells CASSYPLAGVLYEQYF.

The CDR3 spells CSASETGLNTEAFF. The chain is built from TRBV20-1 and TRBJ1-1; TCRdb's assignment of TRBD1 cannot be checked, as there is no DNA. In germline, CDR1 is DFQATT, CDR2 SNEGSKA (reference sequence). There are 14 residues in the CDR3.

This clonotype ranks as medium-sized in terms of frequency. The chain couples TRBV28 to TRBJ2-1. Germline CDR1 and CDR2: MDHEN and SYDVKM. CDR3 size: 16 residues. The CDR3 protein is CASSLNREGPYNEQFF.

This clonotype ranks as medium-sized (0.01 to 0.1%) in terms of frequency. The rearrangement uses TRBV29-1 and TRBJ2-1; as DNA is missing, the TRBD2 call by TCRdb cannot be tested. Germline values: CDR1 SQVTM, CDR2 ANQGSEA. This CDR3 is built from 16 residues. CDR3 sequence reads: CSVVKLAGSSYNEQFF.

The chain couples TRBV12-3 or TRBV12-4 to TRBJ2-5; no DNA is available, so the TRBD1 call from TCRdb remains unchecked. The CDR3 totals 12 residues. The CDR3 protein is CASRGQQETQYF.

The chain recombines TRBV18 with TRBJ1-1; the TCRdb call, TRBD1, lacks DNA for checking. The CDR3 covers 14 residues. The germline gives CDR1 KGHSH, CDR2 LQKENI. CDR3 sequence: CASSSGQVNTEAFF. Full variable domain (remainder filled in from reference TRBV18 and TRBJ1-1): NAGVMQNPRHLVRRRGQEARLRCSPMKGHSHVYWYRQLPEEGLKFMVYLQKENIIDESGMPKERFSAEFPKEGPSILRIQQVVRGDSAAYFCASSSGQVNTEAFFGQGTRLTVV.